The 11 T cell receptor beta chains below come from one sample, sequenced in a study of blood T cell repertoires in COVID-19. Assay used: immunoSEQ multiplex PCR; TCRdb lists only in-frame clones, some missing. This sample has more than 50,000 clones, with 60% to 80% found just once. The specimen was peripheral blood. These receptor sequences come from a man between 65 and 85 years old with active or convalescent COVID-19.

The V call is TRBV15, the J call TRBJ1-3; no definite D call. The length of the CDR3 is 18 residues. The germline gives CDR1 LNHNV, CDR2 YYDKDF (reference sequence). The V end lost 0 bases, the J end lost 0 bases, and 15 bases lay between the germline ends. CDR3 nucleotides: TGTGCCACCAGCAGAGATCCCCTTGCCGGGAGCTCTGGAAACACCATATATTTT. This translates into CATSRDPLAGSSGNTIYF.

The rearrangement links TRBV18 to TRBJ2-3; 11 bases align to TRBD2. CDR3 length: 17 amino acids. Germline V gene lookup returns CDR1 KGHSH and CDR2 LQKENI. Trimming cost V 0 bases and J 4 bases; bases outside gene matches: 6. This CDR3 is CASSPPTSGNRADTQYF. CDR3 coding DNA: TGTGCCAGCTCACCACCGACTAGCGGGAATAGGGCAGATACGCAGTATTTT.

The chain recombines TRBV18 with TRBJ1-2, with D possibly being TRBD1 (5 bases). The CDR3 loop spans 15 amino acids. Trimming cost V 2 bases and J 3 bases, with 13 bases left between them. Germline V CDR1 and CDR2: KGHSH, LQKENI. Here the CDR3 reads CASSPFGQGDYGYTF. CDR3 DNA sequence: TGTGCCAGCTCACCATTCGGGCAGGGCGACTATGGCTACACCTTC.

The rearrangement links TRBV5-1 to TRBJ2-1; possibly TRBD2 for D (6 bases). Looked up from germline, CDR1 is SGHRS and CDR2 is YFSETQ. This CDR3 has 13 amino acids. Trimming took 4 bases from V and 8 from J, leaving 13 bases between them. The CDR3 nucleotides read TGCGCCAGCAGCCAGGGACTCCAAGATGAGCAGTTCTTC. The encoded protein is CASSQGLQDEQFF.

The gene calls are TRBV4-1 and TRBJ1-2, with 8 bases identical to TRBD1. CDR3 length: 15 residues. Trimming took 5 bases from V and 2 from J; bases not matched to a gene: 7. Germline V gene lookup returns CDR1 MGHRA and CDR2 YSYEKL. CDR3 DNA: TGCGCCAGCAGCGACGACAGGGGCGGGAACTATGGCTACACCTTC. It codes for CASSDDRGGNYGYTF.

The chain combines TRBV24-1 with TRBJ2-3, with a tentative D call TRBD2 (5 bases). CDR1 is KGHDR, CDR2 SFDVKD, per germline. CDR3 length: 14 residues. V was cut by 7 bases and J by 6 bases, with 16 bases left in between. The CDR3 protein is CATRPRGADDTQYF. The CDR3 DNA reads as TGTGCCACCAGACCCCGGGGAGCTGATGATACGCAGTATTTT.

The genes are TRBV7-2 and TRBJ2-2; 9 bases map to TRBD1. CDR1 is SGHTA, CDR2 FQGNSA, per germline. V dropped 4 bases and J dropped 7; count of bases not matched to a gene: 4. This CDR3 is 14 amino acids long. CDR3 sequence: CASSWGQGVGELFF. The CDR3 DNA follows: TGTGCCAGCAGCTGGGGACAGGGAGTCGGGGAGCTGTTTTTT.

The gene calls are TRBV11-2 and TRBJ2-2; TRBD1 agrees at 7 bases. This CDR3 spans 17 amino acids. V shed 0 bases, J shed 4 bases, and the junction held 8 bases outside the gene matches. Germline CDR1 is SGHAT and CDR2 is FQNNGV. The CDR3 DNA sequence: TGTGCCAGCAGCTTAGACACCATGACAGGGACCACCGGGGAGCTGTTTTTT. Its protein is CASSLDTMTGTTGELFF.

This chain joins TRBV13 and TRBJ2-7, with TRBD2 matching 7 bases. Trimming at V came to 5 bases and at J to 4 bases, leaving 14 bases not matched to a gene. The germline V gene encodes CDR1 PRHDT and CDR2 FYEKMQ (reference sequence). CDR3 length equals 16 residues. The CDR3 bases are TGTGCCAGCAGCCGGCGGGAGACACTGATCTTATACGAGCAGTACTTC. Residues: CASSRRETLILYEQYF.

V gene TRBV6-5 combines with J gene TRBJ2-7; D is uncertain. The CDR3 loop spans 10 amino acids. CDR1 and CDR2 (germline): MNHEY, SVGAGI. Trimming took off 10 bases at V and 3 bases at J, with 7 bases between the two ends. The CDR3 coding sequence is TGTGCCACCCACGGCTACGAGCAGTACTTC. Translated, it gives CATHGYEQYF.

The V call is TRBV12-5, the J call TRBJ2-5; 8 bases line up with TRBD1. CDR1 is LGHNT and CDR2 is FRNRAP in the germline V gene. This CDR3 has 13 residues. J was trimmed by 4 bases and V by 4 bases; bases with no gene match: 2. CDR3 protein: CASGSGQGETQYF. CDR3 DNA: TGTGCTAGTGGTTCCGGACAGGGAGAGACCCAGTACTTC.